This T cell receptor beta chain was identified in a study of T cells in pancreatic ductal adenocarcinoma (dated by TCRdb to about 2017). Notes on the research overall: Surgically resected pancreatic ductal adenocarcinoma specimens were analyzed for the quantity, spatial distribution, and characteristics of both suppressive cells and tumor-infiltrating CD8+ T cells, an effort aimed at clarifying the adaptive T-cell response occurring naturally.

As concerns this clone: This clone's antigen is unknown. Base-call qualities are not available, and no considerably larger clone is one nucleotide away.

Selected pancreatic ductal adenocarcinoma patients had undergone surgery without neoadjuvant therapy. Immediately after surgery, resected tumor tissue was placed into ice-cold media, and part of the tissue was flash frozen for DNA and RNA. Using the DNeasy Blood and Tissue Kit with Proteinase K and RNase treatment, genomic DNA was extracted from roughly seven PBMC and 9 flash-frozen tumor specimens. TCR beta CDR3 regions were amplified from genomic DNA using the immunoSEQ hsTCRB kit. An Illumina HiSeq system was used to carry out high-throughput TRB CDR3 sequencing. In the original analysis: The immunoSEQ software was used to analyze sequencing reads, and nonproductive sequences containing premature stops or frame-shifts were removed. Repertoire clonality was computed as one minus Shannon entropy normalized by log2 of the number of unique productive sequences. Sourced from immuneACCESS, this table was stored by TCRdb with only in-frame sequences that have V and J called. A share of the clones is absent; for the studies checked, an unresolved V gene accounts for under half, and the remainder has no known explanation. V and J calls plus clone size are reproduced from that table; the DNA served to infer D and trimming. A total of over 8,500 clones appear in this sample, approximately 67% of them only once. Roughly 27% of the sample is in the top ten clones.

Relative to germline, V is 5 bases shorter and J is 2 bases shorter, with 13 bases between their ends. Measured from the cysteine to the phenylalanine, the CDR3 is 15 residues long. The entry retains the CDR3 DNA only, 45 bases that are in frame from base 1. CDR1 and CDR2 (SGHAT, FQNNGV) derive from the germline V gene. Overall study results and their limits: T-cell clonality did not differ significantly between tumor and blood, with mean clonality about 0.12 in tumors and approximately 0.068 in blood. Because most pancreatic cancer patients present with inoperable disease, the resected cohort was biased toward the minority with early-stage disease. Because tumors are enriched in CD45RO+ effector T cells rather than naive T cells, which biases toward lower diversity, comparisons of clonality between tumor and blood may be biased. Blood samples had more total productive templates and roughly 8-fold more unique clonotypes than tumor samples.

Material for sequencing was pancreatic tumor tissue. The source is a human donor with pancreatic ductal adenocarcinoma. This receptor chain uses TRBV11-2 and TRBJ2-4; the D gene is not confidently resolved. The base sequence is TGTGCCAGCAGCCCGGTCCTCTCGACCAAAAACATTCAGTACTTC. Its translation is CASSPVLSTKNIQYF.